This T cell receptor (beta chain) was recovered during a study of cytomegalovirus exposure and HLA in healthy donors. Findings and caveats of the study: Investigators reported over 150 TCR beta chains as tied to cytomegalovirus.

The CDR3 runs to 15 residues. V shed 4 bases, J shed 7 bases, and the junction held 6 bases outside the gene matches. Looked up from germline, CDR1 is MDHEN and CDR2 is SYDVKM. The sample holds one count of this clone. The antigen remains unidentified. The primer mix had 60 Vbeta and 13 Jbeta primers. Sequenced by immunoSEQ multiplex PCR; TCRdb stores in-frame clones only, minus some. The sample shows some 180,000 clones, roughly 80% of them seen only once. The clonotype originates from a man aged 40-49 years in good health and CMV-seronegative. The source material was PBMCs. The gene calls are TRBV28 and TRBJ2-1, with 11 bases fitting TRBD2. CDR3 sequence: CASSSGTSGSNEQFF. The CDR3 DNA follows: TGTGCCAGCAGTTCCGGGACTAGCGGTTCAAATGAGCAGTTCTTC.